The next 22 T cell receptor beta chains were all read from a single sample in a study of T cells after yellow fever vaccination (dated by TCRdb to between 2018 and 2021). What the treatment or condition label conveys for this sample: live attenuated yellow fever vaccine strain. Libraries were made using 5' RACE. Sequenced on an Illumina HiSeq 2500. In-frame beta chains were kept once TCRdb had trimmed the public reads at Q25 with fastp and called clones with MiXCR. Every entry covers one CDR3 protein and lists the most common genes and DNA from its rows. Counted in this sample were almost 600,000 distinct CDR3 sequences; about 13% of them appeared once. Around 15% of the sample belongs to the ten largest clones. Sequences were derived from PBMCs, sampled on the day of the yellow fever booster vaccination. The source of these receptors is a man between 25 and 39 years old who received the YFV17D yellow fever vaccine.

This clonotype was seen more than once but under ten times. The V gene is TRBV6-5, the J gene TRBJ2-1, with D tentatively TRBD2 (6 bases). The CDR3 contains 16 residues. Germline CDR1 and CDR2: MNHEY and SVGAGI. The V and J ends lost 2 bases and 6 bases respectively, with 17 bases between them. CDR3 coding DNA: TGTGCCAGCAGTTACCCCCCGAGGACTACCTTCAATGAGCAGTTCTTC. Its protein is CASSYPPRTTFNEQFF.

This clonotype was seen a few times. The chain joins TRBV29-1 to TRBJ2-3; 7 bases match TRBD2. CDR1 and CDR2 (germline): SQVTM, ANQGSEA. The CDR3 length is 10 residues. J gave up 14 bases and V 7 bases, and 9 bases lay outside the gene matches. CDR3 loop: CSATWDYWYF. CDR3 DNA: TGCAGCGCAACCTGGGACTATTGGTATTTT.

This clonotype turned up a few times. This sequence joins TRBV19 and TRBJ2-3, with 13 bases that match TRBD2. CDR1 LNHDA and CDR2 SQIVND come from the germline V gene (reference sequence). The trim removed 6 bases at V and 9 bases at J, leaving 6 bases unmatched. The CDR3 contains 14 residues. The CDR3 loop reads CASRKGLAGETQYF. CDR3 nucleotides: TGTGCCAGTAGGAAAGGACTAGCGGGAGAGACGCAGTATTTT.

The gene calls are TRBV11-2 and TRBJ2-1; perhaps TRBD1 as D (5 bases). Germline V lookup: CDR1 SGHAT, CDR2 FQNNGV. This CDR3 has 15 amino acids. V lost 1 base and J 7 bases, leaving 14 bases between the germline ends. DNA of the CDR3: TGTGCCAGCAGCTTAGTCAGTGCTCAGGGTAATGAGCAGTTCTTC. Residues: CASSLVSAQGNEQFF.

This clonotype has just a few counts. The chain links TRBV12-3 or TRBV12-4 to TRBJ2-5; possible D gene TRBD2, 6 bases. V dropped 5 bases and J dropped 4 bases, with 11 bases sitting between them. This CDR3 contains 13 residues. CDR3 DNA: TGTGCCAGCAGTCACCCCGGGGGAGAGACCCAGTACTTC. It yields the protein CASSHPGGETQYF.

The gene calls are TRBV28 and TRBJ2-3; D unclear. Germline V gene lookup returns CDR1 MDHEN and CDR2 SYDVKM. Deletions cut 7 bases from V and 5 bases from J, with 10 bases between. The CDR3 has 12 amino acids. CDR3 in amino acids: CASKSLEDTQYF. As DNA, the CDR3 is TGTGCCAGCAAAAGTCTCGAAGATACGCAGTATTTT. Supplemented by reference TRBV28 and TRBJ2-3, the full variable domain reads DVKVTQSSRYLVKRTGEKVFLECVQDMDHENMFWYRQDPGLGLRLIYFSYDVKMKEKGDIPEGYSVSREKKERFSLILESASTNQTSMYLCASKSLEDTQYFGPGTRLTVL.

This clonotype was picked up a small number of times. The chain joins TRBV7-2 to TRBJ1-6; D is possibly TRBD1 (5 bases). CDR3 length: 17 amino acids. V lost 3 bases to trimming and J lost 0 bases, with 12 bases between them. Germline V gene lookup returns CDR1 SGHTA and CDR2 FQGNSA. CDR3 residues: CASSLSGRSSYNSPLHF. CDR3 nucleotides: TGTGCCAGCAGCTTGTCGGGACGGAGCTCCTATAATTCACCCCTCCACTTT.

The V call is TRBV12-3 or TRBV12-4, the J call TRBJ2-1; no clear D gene. CDR3 length equals 13 residues. Trimming shortened V by 5 bases and J by 11 bases, and 16 bases separated the two germline ends. Here the CDR3 DNA reads TGTGCCAGCAGTCCGGCCGGGTCGAACAAGCAGTTCTTC. Translation: CASSPAGSNKQFF.

This clonotype was picked up a small number of times. The gene calls are TRBV7-3 and TRBJ1-1; D gene unclear. Germline V gene lookup returns CDR1 SGHTA and CDR2 FQGTGA. CDR3 length: 15 amino acids. Between the trimmed V and J ends, which lost 2 bases and 1 base, there was a span of 11 bases. The CDR3 region has the DNA TGTGCCAGCAGCTTATACGGCCAGGCGAACACTGAAGCTTTCTTT. This encodes CASSLYGQANTEAFF. The variable domain in full, with the rest retrieved from reference TRBV7-3 and TRBJ1-1, is GAGVSQTPSNKVTEKGKYVELRCDPISGHTALYWYRQSLGQGPEFLIYFQGTGAADDSGLPNDRFFAVRPEGSVSTLKIQRTERGDSAVYLCASSLYGQANTEAFFGQGTRLTVV.

This clonotype was seen only a few times. The rearrangement joins TRBV20-1 to TRBJ1-6; no definite D call. This CDR3 has 15 residues. Trimming cost V 4 bases and J 0 bases, with 10 bases left between them. Germline-derived CDR1 and CDR2 are DFQATT and SNEGSKA (reference sequence). The DNA for the CDR3 is TGCAGTGCTACCGGGCCGAGCTCCTATAATTCACCCCTCCACTTT. Its protein product is CSATGPSSYNSPLHF.

This clonotype was observed a few times. The V and J genes are TRBV20-1 and TRBJ2-7; D gene uncertain. The V and J ends lost 3 bases and 6 bases respectively, with 9 bases between them. The length of the CDR3 is 11 residues. Germline CDR1 reads DFQATT; CDR2 reads SNEGSKA (reference sequence). As DNA, the CDR3 is TGCAGTGCTAGCGGGTTAGGCGAGCAGTACTTC. Residues: CSASGLGEQYF.

This clonotype was seen only a few times. V and J are TRBV6-2 or TRBV6-3 and TRBJ2-7; 8 bases are shared with TRBD1. V was clipped by 6 bases and J by 2 bases; unmatched bases: 12. The CDR3 spans 16 residues. Germline V lookup: CDR1 MNHEY, CDR2 SVGEGT. CDR3 loop: CASSPLPGQVAYEQYF. As DNA, the CDR3 is TGTGCCAGCAGCCCTCTACCGGGACAGGTTGCCTACGAGCAGTACTTC.

This clonotype was seen a few times. The chain has TRBV6-2 or TRBV6-3 and TRBJ2-7, with D hard to call. The V gene's germline CDR1 is MNHEY and CDR2 SVGEGT. The CDR3 is 12 residues long. V was pared by 5 bases and J by 9 bases, with 14 bases between. The DNA for the CDR3 is TGTGCCAGCAGTCAGACCCCGTCATGGCAGTACTTC. Encoded protein: CASSQTPSWQYF.

This chain joins TRBV29-1 and TRBJ2-3; D not resolved. Between the trimmed V and J ends, which lost 1 base and 0 bases, there was a span of 5 bases. The V gene's germline CDR1 is SQVTM and CDR2 ANQGSEA. The CDR3 extends over 13 amino acids. The CDR3 DNA is TGCAGCGTTGAAGTAGTGAGCACAGATACGCAGTATTTT. This translates into CSVEVVSTDTQYF.

Only a few counts were recorded for this clonotype. The chain links TRBV7-2 to TRBJ2-1; D is uncertain. This CDR3 has 12 amino acids. Between the trimmed V and J ends, which lost 1 base and 9 bases, there was a span of 7 bases. Germline CDR1 is SGHTA and CDR2 is FQGNSA. CDR3 region: CASSLDAAEQFF. DNA for the CDR3: TGTGCCAGCAGCTTAGACGCCGCTGAGCAGTTCTTC. Looking up the rest from reference TRBV7-2 and TRBJ2-1 gives the full variable domain: GAGVSQSPSNKVTEKGKDVELRCDPISGHTALYWYRQSLGQGLEFLIYFQGNSAPDKSGLPSDRFSAERTGGSVSTLTIQRTQQEDSAVYLCASSLDAAEQFFGPGTRLTVL.

This chain uses TRBV9 with TRBJ2-2; D unresolved. The V gene lost 7 bases and the J gene lost 7 bases, with 14 bases spanning the gap. There are 13 residues in the CDR3. From germline, CDR1 is SGDLS and CDR2 YYNGEE. The CDR3 DNA reads TGTGCCAGCCAGAGTGGGGTAGGCGGGGAGCTGTTTTTT. Translated, it gives CASQSGVGGELFF.

In the case of this clonotype: Possible read error: a much larger clone is one base away. V and J are TRBV3-1 and TRBJ1-1, with unresolved D. This CDR3 spans 14 amino acids. Germline V lookup: CDR1 LGHDT, CDR2 YNNKEL (reference sequence). As DNA, the CDR3 is TGTGCCAGCAGCCAAGAAGGAGGGAACGCTGAAGCTTTCTTT. This sequence encodes CASSQEGGNAEAFF.

In this sample, this clonotype turned up a few times. The V call is TRBV29-1, the J call TRBJ1-2; TRBD1 matches at 10 bases. The CDR3 is 12 amino acids. Germline V CDR1 and CDR2: SQVTM, ANQGSEA. Trimming cost V 6 bases and J 7 bases; bases outside gene matches: 5. The CDR3 nucleotides read TGCAGCGTGGACAGGGGGACCAGTGGCTACACCTTC. Amino acids: CSVDRGTSGYTF.

This clonotype was observed a few times. The chain employs TRBV5-1 and TRBJ1-5; D gene uncertain. CDR1 is SGHRS and CDR2 is YFSETQ in the germline V gene. This CDR3 is 15 amino acids long. V lost 0 bases, J lost 6 bases, and 13 bases lay in between. The CDR3 reads CASSLEGVGSQPQHF. CDR3 sequence (DNA): TGCGCCAGCAGCTTGGAGGGAGTCGGGTCTCAGCCCCAGCATTTT.

In this sample, this clonotype turned up a few times. The J gene is TRBJ2-7, the V gene TRBV18, with D perhaps TRBD1 (5 bases). The CDR3 covers 12 residues. Germline V lookup: CDR1 KGHSH, CDR2 LQKENI. Trimming left V 6 bases short and J 6 bases short, with 12 bases between. CDR3 nucleotide sequence: TGTGCCAGCTCCCCAGGGATCGGCGAGCAGTACTTC. It encodes CASSPGIGEQYF.

The chain carries TRBV24-1 and TRBJ2-5; D remains unclear. There are 19 residues in the CDR3. Trimming pared 0 bases from V and 4 bases from J, leaving 23 bases between. Germline-derived CDR1 and CDR2 are KGHDR and SFDVKD. In DNA form, the CDR3 reads TGTGCCACCAGTGATTTGAAAAGGTACGGCAGCCGAAGGAGAGAGACCCAGTACTTC. It specifies CATSDLKRYGSRRRETQYF.

The V and J genes are TRBV28 and TRBJ2-7; no definite D call. Germline V gene lookup returns CDR1 MDHEN and CDR2 SYDVKM. Trimming shortened V by 5 bases and J by 0 bases, and 11 bases separated the two germline ends. The CDR3 length is 14 residues. The CDR3: CASSPLRSSYEQYF. The CDR3 DNA follows: TGTGCCAGCAGTCCCCTCAGGAGCTCCTACGAGCAGTACTTC.